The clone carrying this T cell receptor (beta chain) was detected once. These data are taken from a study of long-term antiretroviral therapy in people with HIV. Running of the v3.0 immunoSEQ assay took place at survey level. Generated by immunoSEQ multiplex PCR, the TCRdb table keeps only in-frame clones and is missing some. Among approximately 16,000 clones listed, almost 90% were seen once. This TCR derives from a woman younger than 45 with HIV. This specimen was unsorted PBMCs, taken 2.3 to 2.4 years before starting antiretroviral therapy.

CDR3 in amino acids: CASSTRQGDWQPQHF. CDR3 sequence (DNA): TGTGCCAGTAGTACGCGACAGGGCGATTGGCAGCCCCAGCATTTT. The genes are TRBV19 and TRBJ1-5, with 7 positions matching TRBD1. The CDR3 covers 15 residues. CDR1 LNHDA and CDR2 SQIVND come from the germline V gene (reference sequence). V was pared by 4 bases and J by 7 bases, with 10 bases of the junction left unmatched.